These 26 T cell receptor beta chains share one sample of origin, sequenced in a study of PD-1 blockade in classical Hodgkin lymphoma. The time point was: cycle 4 day 1 (C4D1), after 6 weeks of nivolumab. Each patient experienced a relapse that followed autologous stem cell transplantation, and brentuximab vedotin exposure varied. The table came from immunoSEQ multiplex PCR; TCRdb's copy has only in-frame clones and leaves some out. This table holds under 9,500 clones, about 86% found once. The material sequenced was peripheral blood mononuclear cells (PBMCs), taken before the fourth cycle of nivolumab. Receptors were obtained from a human donor with classical Hodgkin lymphoma.

The gene calls are TRBV18 and TRBJ2-2; 7 nucleotides align to TRBD1. V was pared by 1 base and J by 2 bases, with 4 bases of the junction left unmatched. The CDR3 is made up of 16 amino acids. Germline V lookup: CDR1 KGHSH, CDR2 LQKENI. The CDR3 loop is CASSPQTGTNTGELFF. CDR3 bases: TGTGCCAGCTCACCACAGACAGGGACCAACACCGGGGAGCTGTTTTTT.

This chain joins TRBV6-5 and TRBJ1-6; a possible D gene is TRBD1 (6 bases). CDR1 is MNHEY, CDR2 SVGAGI, per germline. The CDR3 loop spans 14 amino acids. V lost 6 bases and J 7 bases, leaving 13 bases between the germline ends. CDR3 nucleotide sequence: TGTGCCAGCAGAGCCGGACAGCCAAATTCACCCCTCCACTTT. It encodes CASRAGQPNSPLHF.

The CDR3 nucleotides read TGTGCCAGCAGCGCCTACGGGCCCCCTCATCATCATCCGTACTTC. This codes for CASSAYGPPHHHPYF. The V call is TRBV11-1, the J call TRBJ2-7; D remains ambiguous. Germline V CDR1 and CDR2: SGHAT, FQDESV (reference sequence). V was clipped by 5 bases and J by 12 bases, with 26 bases between them. This CDR3 has 15 amino acids.

To note about this clone: Other DNA sequences of this sample code for an identical CDR3. The chain uses TRBV9 and TRBJ2-7; D might be TRBD1 (5 bases). CDR1 and CDR2 from the germline V gene are SGDLS and YYNGEE. CDR3 length equals 14 residues. Between the trimmed V and J ends, which lost 0 bases and 0 bases, there was a span of 7 bases. The CDR3 DNA is TGTGCCAGCAGCGTAGGGGGCGACTCCTACGAGCAGTACTTC. Translated: CASSVGGDSYEQYF.

This clone was detected a few times. The chain uses TRBV9 and TRBJ2-1; TRBD2 aligns across 9 bases. The CDR3 is 17 amino acids. J gave up 8 bases and V 7 bases, and 19 bases lay outside the gene matches. Per germline, CDR1 SGDLS and CDR2 YYNGEE. This CDR3 is CASSASERGAEGHEQFF. CDR3 nucleotide sequence: TGTGCCAGCTCAGCGAGCGAGCGGGGGGCCGAAGGGCATGAGCAGTTCTTC.

The chain uses TRBV20-1 and TRBJ2-7; D might be TRBD2 (5 bases). V was pared by 4 bases and J by 9 bases, with 13 bases between. Germline V gene sequence: CDR1 DFQATT, CDR2 SNEGSKA (reference sequence). The CDR3 runs 11 residues. Written as DNA, the CDR3 is TGCAGTGCTACCGACTACGTCGGGCAGTACTTC. Protein sequence: CSATDYVGQYF.

The chain combines TRBV4-1 with TRBJ2-6, with no clear D. V lost 1 base and J lost 0, with 7 bases in between. In germline, CDR1 is MGHRA, CDR2 YSYEKL. This CDR3 has 16 amino acids. The CDR3 DNA reads as TGCGCCAGCAGCCAAGTGGCAACCTCTGGGGCCAACGTCCTGACTTTC. Amino acid sequence: CASSQVATSGANVLTF.

The chain is built from TRBV6-5 and TRBJ1-5; perhaps TRBD1 as D (6 bases). V lost 6 bases, J lost 5 bases, and 8 bases lay in between. CDR3 length equals 12 residues. Germline V gene sequence: CDR1 MNHEY, CDR2 SVGAGI. CDR3 coding DNA: TGTGCCAGCAGGGCAGGGGATCAGCCCCAGCATTTT. Its protein product is CASRAGDQPQHF.

The chain employs TRBV5-1 and TRBJ1-2; a weak D match, TRBD1 (6 bases). Trimming left V 4 bases short and J 8 bases short, with 18 bases between. The germline CDR1 and CDR2 sequences are SGHRS and YFSETQ. CDR3 size: 14 residues. In nucleotides, the CDR3 is TGCGCCAGCAGCCCGACAGGAAGGGTAGGGGGCTACACCTTC. Encoded protein: CASSPTGRVGGYTF.

This clone was picked up one time. V and J are TRBV6-1 and TRBJ2-3; D uncertain. This CDR3 contains 13 residues. Germline V gene sequence: CDR1 MNHNS, CDR2 SASEGT. Trimming removed 2 bases at V and 8 bases at J, with 11 bases between. In nucleotides, the CDR3 is TGTGCCAGCAGTGAACTTTTCCCCGGTACGCAGTATTTT. This translates into CASSELFPGTQYF.

The table lists this clone with a count of one. The chain joins TRBV7-8 to TRBJ2-7; no definite D call. Germline CDR1 is SGHVS and CDR2 is FQNEAQ. Trimming shortened V by 2 bases and J by 0 bases, and 17 bases separated the two germline ends. This CDR3 is built from 17 residues. The CDR3 loop is CASSLSSLWETSYEQYF. The CDR3 DNA follows: TGTGCCAGCAGCTTATCTAGTCTCTGGGAAACCTCCTACGAGCAGTACTTC.

The chain carries TRBV7-9 and TRBJ2-3; either TRBD1 or TRBD2 may supply D (5 bases each). Trimming removed 4 bases from V and 4 bases from J, with 18 bases in between. The CDR3 is made up of 16 amino acids. Germline lookup yields CDR1 SEHNR and CDR2 FQNEAQ (reference sequence). DNA for the CDR3: TGTGCCAGCAGCTCAGCCGAGGGGTCTAGCCCAGATACGCAGTATTTT. Protein sequence: CASSSAEGSSPDTQYF.

Turning to this clone: At one end the junction does not follow the germline gene, possibly because of a read error. The chain joins TRBV2 to TRBJ1-1; 9 positions match TRBD1. Germline-derived CDR1 and CDR2 are SNHLY and FYNNEI. This CDR3 contains 15 residues. CDR3 in amino acids: CASREDRGMNTEAFF. As DNA, the CDR3 is TGTGCCAGCAGAGAAGACAGGGGGATGAACACTGAAGCTTTCTTT.

This rearrangement joins TRBV28 to TRBJ2-7; TRBD2 matches 9 bases. Germline V gives CDR1 MDHEN, CDR2 SYDVKM. The CDR3 is made up of 15 amino acids. The junction had 5 bases not matched to a gene; V was cut back by 5 bases and J by 0 bases. CDR3 coding DNA: TGTGCCAGCAGTACCGCTAGCGGGGTCTCCTACGAGCAGTACTTC. This gives the protein CASSTASGVSYEQYF.

The rearrangement joins TRBV6-1 to TRBJ2-1, with D unresolved. Trimming stripped 4 bases from V and 9 bases from J, with 10 bases between. This CDR3 has 12 residues. Germline assignment: CDR1 MNHNS and CDR2 SASEGT. CDR3: CASSAVGFEQFF. The CDR3 coding sequence is TGTGCCAGCAGTGCCGTAGGGTTTGAGCAGTTCTTC.

The chain combines TRBV2 with TRBJ1-4; D ambiguous. V was pared by 4 bases and J by 0 bases, with 6 bases between. Germline assignment: CDR1 SNHLY and CDR2 FYNNEI. The CDR3 covers 14 residues. The chain's CDR3 is CASSVVTTNEKLFF. CDR3 in DNA: TGTGCCAGCAGTGTAGTAACAACTAATGAAAAACTGTTTTTT.

The V call is TRBV6-5, the J call TRBJ1-5, with D unresolved. The V end was cut by 4 bases, the J end by 6 bases, with 13 bases between. This CDR3 region has 14 residues. The germline V gene encodes CDR1 MNHEY and CDR2 SVGAGI. CDR3 coding DNA: TGTGCCAGCAGTTTAGTAGGGATGGGTCAGCCCCAGCATTTT. Translating it yields CASSLVGMGQPQHF.

As DNA, the CDR3 is TGTGCCAGCAGCCATCGGGGACAGGGGATGAACGAGCAGTACTTC. It codes for CASSHRGQGMNEQYF. This chain joins TRBV5-4 and TRBJ2-7, with TRBD1 identical over 10 bases. V trimming: 4 bases; J trimming: 5 bases; junction bases outside the gene matches: 9. Germline V gives CDR1 SGHNT, CDR2 YYREEE (reference sequence). This CDR3 is 15 amino acids long.

The gene calls are TRBV5-4 and TRBJ1-1; TRBD1 matches 9 bases. This CDR3 spans 16 amino acids. The J segment lost 1 base and the V segment lost 5 bases, leaving 9 bases of the junction unmatched. CDR1 is SGHNT, CDR2 YYREEE, per germline (reference sequence). CDR3 amino acids: CASSSDRGGPNTEAFF. The CDR3 region has the DNA TGTGCCAGCAGTTCTGACAGGGGGGGCCCGAACACTGAAGCTTTCTTT.

The chain is built from TRBV11-2 and TRBJ1-5; D may be TRBD1 (6 bases). The CDR3 runs to 17 residues. Germline V CDR1 and CDR2: SGHAT, FQNNGV. V was shortened by 5 bases and J by 3 bases, with 20 bases between the two germline ends. The CDR3 DNA reads TGTGCCAGCAGCCCCTGGGGGGGCCGGGGAAACAATCAGCCCCAGCATTTT. It specifies CASSPWGGRGNNQPQHF.

The chain carries TRBV19 and TRBJ1-1; D gene uncertain. Trimming shortened V by 7 bases and J by 4 bases, and 13 bases separated the two germline ends. Germline CDR1 is LNHDA and CDR2 is SQIVND (reference sequence). The CDR3 extends over 13 amino acids. For the CDR3, the DNA is TGTGCCAGTACCGCAAACGGACCCACTGAAGCTTTCTTT. Its protein product is CASTANGPTEAFF.

The chain carries TRBV5-1 and TRBJ2-5; either TRBD1 or TRBD2 may fit D (5 bases each). Germline loops: CDR1 SGHRS, CDR2 YFSETQ. This CDR3 is 15 amino acids long. V was cut by 0 bases and J by 4 bases, with 13 bases left in between. The CDR3 region has the DNA TGCGCCAGCAGCTTGGTCTTAGCAGGGAGAGAGACCCAGTACTTC. Its protein product is CASSLVLAGRETQYF. The full variable domain, its missing parts supplied by reference TRBV5-1 and TRBJ2-5, is KAGVTQTPRYLIKTRGQQVTLSCSPISGHRSVSWYQQTPGQGLQFLFEYFSETQRNKGNFPGRFSGRQFSNSRSEMNVSTLELGDSALYLCASSLVLAGRETQYFGPGTRLLVL.

This rearrangement joins TRBV29-1 to TRBJ2-7; no firm D call. The V and J ends lost 6 bases and 4 bases respectively, with 10 bases between them. Per the germline V gene, CDR1 is SQVTM and CDR2 is ANQGSEA. This CDR3 region has 11 residues. CDR3 bases: TGCAGCGTCGGTTCAAGGTACGAGCAGTACTTC. This gives the protein CSVGSRYEQYF.

V and J are TRBV28 and TRBJ2-1; D unresolved. The V gene's germline CDR1 is MDHEN and CDR2 SYDVKM. This CDR3 is built from 15 residues. The ends were cut back, 2 bases at V and 7 bases at J, with 15 bases in the middle. CDR3 sequence (DNA): TGTGCCAGCAGTTTAACCTCGCAGGCCCGGAATGAGCAGTTCTTC. Translated, it gives CASSLTSQARNEQFF.

Written as DNA, the CDR3 is TGCGCCAGCAGCCTTGCATATAGCAATCAGCCCCAGCATTTT. The encoded protein is CASSLAYSNQPQHF. The rearrangement joins TRBV4-1 to TRBJ1-5; no definite D call. Germline lookup yields CDR1 MGHRA and CDR2 YSYEKL. The CDR3 loop spans 14 amino acids. Trimming shortened V by 4 bases and J by 0 bases, and 7 bases separated the two germline ends.

The CDR3, as DNA: TGTGCCAGCAGTTTATCGCAGGGGGCTTCTTACACTGAAGCTTTCTTT. Amino acids: CASSLSQGASYTEAFF. The chain is built from TRBV28 and TRBJ1-1, with 8 nucleotides matching TRBD1. The CDR3 runs to 16 residues. The V gene's germline CDR1 is MDHEN and CDR2 SYDVKM. V was clipped by 1 base and J by 3 bases; unmatched bases: 7.